This TCR beta chain appears in the sequencing data of a study of beta chain features in type 1 diabetes. This clone was counted only a few times. Its specificity is not known. It is unclear where the CDR3 begins or ends on the DNA, so no DNA is shown, and the CDR3 is as TCRdb lists it. This same CDR3 is encoded by further DNA sequences in the sample. Isolated RNA was reverse transcribed in full, so expressed TCRB transcripts were sequenced. The method was immunoSEQ multiplex PCR; TCRdb's version includes in-frame clones alone and lacks a portion of them. The sample yields around 340,000 clones, roughly 8% seen once. Overall study results and limits: Cells that show high TCR expression could be over-represented by cDNA sequencing. Patients' naive, central memory and Treg TCRB repertoires seemed closer to one another than those of healthy donors.

Germline CDR1 is MNHEY and CDR2 is SVGAGI. Counting both end residues, the CDR3 totals 14 amino acids. The sequence came from a young woman in good health. The chain has TRBV6-5 and TRBJ1-5. Source material: central memory CD4+ T cells from blood. The CDR3 reads CASSSGQGRQPQHF.